This T cell receptor beta chain was obtained from a study of blood T cell repertoires in COVID-19. For the study at large: COVID-19 samples collected from the United States, Italy and Spain covered acute and convalescent phases.

The V and J ends lost 5 bases and 7 bases, in that order; junction bases with no gene match: 14. CDR1 is SGHVS and CDR2 is FQNEAQ in the germline V gene. This CDR3 contains 16 residues. Sequencing used immunoSEQ multiplex PCR; TCRdb keeps in-frame clones, though not all of them. The sample has 250,000 to 350,000 clones; about nine tenths are singletons. Material for sequencing was peripheral blood. This receptor was identified in a woman in her thirties or forties who had recovered from COVID-19. V is TRBV7-8 and J is TRBJ2-3; 8 bases align to TRBD2. CDR3 nucleotide sequence: TGTGCCAGCAGCCTGCGGGGGGCGGGAGGCCCGAATACGCAGTATTTT. Its translation: CASSLRGAGGPNTQYF.